This TCR beta chain emerged from a study of early T cells in non-severe SARS-CoV-2 infection. TCRdb used MiXCR to reprocess the 5' RACE reads, holding one entry per CDR3 protein. The repertoire holds some 48,000 distinct CDR3 sequences, with about 9.2% as singletons. The sequencing sample was made of whole blood. The receptor was isolated from an adult who was a healthcare worker with PCR-confirmed SARS-CoV-2 infection or an uninfected control (not recorded which).

This CDR3 reads CASSLAGTGQETQYF. In DNA form, the CDR3 reads TGTGCCAGCTCACTCGCCGGGACAGGCCAAGAGACCCAGTACTTC. The chain is built from TRBV18 and TRBJ2-5, with 8 bases lining up with TRBD1. Germline V gene data show CDR1 as KGHSH and CDR2 as LQKENI. The CDR3 is 15 amino acids. The V and J ends lost 4 bases and 1 base, in that order; junction bases with no gene match: 5.